The 3 T cell receptor beta chains in this list originate from one sample, sequenced in a study of blood T cell repertoires in COVID-19 (dated by TCRdb to about 2020). The library was generated by the immunoSEQ multiplex PCR assay. Entries here come from immuneACCESS through TCRdb and include only in-frame sequences with V and J called. Some clones fail to appear in such tables; in the studies checked, an unresolved V gene covers under half of the shortfall, and the cause of the remainder is unknown. In this sample the table shows fewer than 250,000 clones, over 75% of which occur a single time. Of the sample, roughly 12% is held by the ten largest clones. The sequenced sample consisted of peripheral blood. These receptors were taken from a woman aged 45-59 years with acute or convalescent COVID-19.

This rearrangement joins TRBV30 to TRBJ1-2; a possible D gene is TRBD1 (5 bases). CDR3 length: 16 residues. Trimming pared 2 bases from V and 5 bases from J, leaving 21 bases between. Germline V lookup: CDR1 GTSNPN, CDR2 SVGIG (reference sequence). CDR3 in amino acids: CAWSPRGGSGLYGYTF. The CDR3, as DNA: TGTGCCTGGAGTCCCCGGGGGGGGTCGGGCCTATATGGCTACACCTTC.

This rearrangement joins TRBV28 to TRBJ1-5; TRBD1 matches 9 bases. The CDR3 contains 15 residues. The germline gives CDR1 MDHEN, CDR2 SYDVKM. V trimming: 6 bases; J trimming: 3 bases; junction bases outside the gene matches: 6. The CDR3 DNA sequence: TGTGCCAGCAGATCGGGACAGGGCTACAATCAGCCCCAGCATTTT. Translating it yields CASRSGQGYNQPQHF.

The V call is TRBV6-1, the J call TRBJ1-2; TRBD1 matches at 7 bases. Germline loops: CDR1 MNHNS, CDR2 SASEGT. Trimming cost V 3 bases and J 4 bases; bases outside gene matches: 8. This CDR3 is 15 amino acids long. In DNA form, the CDR3 reads TGTGCCAGCAGTGATCAGGGGGACCCGACCTATGGCTACACCTTC. This codes for CASSDQGDPTYGYTF.